Sequencing of this T cell receptor (beta chain) was carried out in a study of PD-L1 blockade in urothelial cancer (dated by TCRdb to about 2017). Background for the entire study: Every patient began therapy at some point between 2013 and 2015 and was given atezolizumab 1,200 mg intravenously every 3 weeks. About 90% of the 29 patients were identified as males with urothelial cancer of bladder origin, and a prior smoking history was reported by 18 of 29 patients. Patients had an ECOG performance status of 0 or 1 and had received between 0 and 3 prior chemotherapy regimens. Blood samples were analyzed at two time points: 3 weeks after treatment start (second dose) and 6 weeks after treatment start. Blood samples gave median yields of about 150,000 T cells and 82,636 unique TCRs, along with a median clonality of around 0.08. Somatic, immune and clinical correlates of response to PD-L1 blockade with atezolizumab in urothelial cancer were the focus of an exploratory multi-omic analysis. TCR sequencing covered pretreatment tumor samples and matched, serially collected peripheral blood taken before and after atezolizumab treatment. Progression-free survival longer than 6 months counted as durable clinical benefit, and TCR features were additionally tested against both progression-free and overall survival. In the same patients, whole exome sequencing and RNA sequencing of pretreatment tumors were performed in addition to TCR sequencing. Durable clinical benefit was achieved by nine patients but not by the remaining 20. Pretreatment blood TCR-seq was available for 30 or so patients, at least one posttreatment blood collection was obtained for some 25 patients, and tumor TCR-seq was available for some 25 patients. Overall study outcomes, separate from this receptor: Because of the small sample size (n = 29) and the many exploratory analyses performed, the results are intended to be regarded as hypothesis-generating. A pretreatment peripheral blood TCR clonality below the median was linked to improved progression-free and overall survival. Greater expansion of tumor-associated TCR clones in peripheral blood 3 weeks after the start of treatment was observed in patients with durable benefit (n of about 20, p = 0.022).

Note on this clone: The antigen it binds to is not known. Base-call qualities are not available, and no considerably larger clone is one nucleotide away.

CDR1 and CDR2, looked up from the germline V gene (reference sequence), are SGHNT and YYREEE. V ends up 4 bases short and J 0 bases short, with an unmatched junction base count of 8. The CDR3 holds 16 amino acids from the cysteine to the phenylalanine. The read is trimmed to its CDR3 DNA, 48 bases read in frame from base 1. Each PCR received spiked-in synthetic TCR analog templates so that absolute template abundance could be estimated from read counts. TCRbeta CDR3 regions were amplified from genomic DNA with bias-controlled V and J gene primers using the immunoSEQ assay. Sequencing of rearranged TCRbeta segments was done at approximately 20X coverage. Under the source paper's analysis protocol: Sequencing errors were corrected by clustering, and CDR3s were annotated against IMGT so that V, D and J genes could be assigned. Out-of-frame and stop-codon sequences were excluded, and only productive TCRbeta rearrangements were used in downstream analyses. Clonality was calculated as one minus the Shannon entropy normalized by the log of the number of unique productive sequences. Clones differing between time points or between blood and tumor were identified by Fisher's exact test with Benjamini-Hochberg correction at adjusted p below 0.01. Imported from immuneACCESS, the table was reduced by TCRdb to in-frame sequences with V and J called. These copies leave out some clones; in studies compared against another copy, an unresolved V gene accounts for under half, and the cause of the remainder is not known. That table gives V, J and clone size, and the DNA gave D and trimming. The sample records about 33,000 clones, approximately 80% of which are singletons. Together, the top ten hold approximately 15% of the sample.

Interpreted using the paper, the time point label stands for: pretreatment peripheral blood. The cohort included about 30 patients with locally advanced or metastatic urothelial carcinoma who were treated at Memorial Sloan Kettering on a trial protocol. Peripheral blood mononuclear cells were collected pretreatment and during treatment, with between 1 and 8 total time points per patient. The Qiagen DNeasy Blood extraction kit was used to purify genomic DNA from total PBMCs and tumor samples. PBMCs were collected pretreatment and during treatment, and were isolated and stored as previously described.

The receptor's source is a man in his sixties with urothelial cancer. Sequencing was performed on PBMCs, taken around atezolizumab (anti-PD-L1) treatment. The rearranged segments are TRBV5-4 and TRBJ2-7; the central 9 bases match TRBD2. The CDR3 region: CASSPTSGLSSYEQYF. The nucleotide sequence reads TGTGCCAGCAGCCCGACTAGCGGCCTTAGCTCCTACGAGCAGTACTTC. The reference TRBV5-4 and TRBJ2-7 proteins fill in what lies around the CDR3, so the full variable domain reads ETGVTQSPTHLIKTRGQQVTLRCSSQSGHNTVSWYQQALGQGPQFIFQYYREEENGRGNFPPRFSGLQFPNYSSELNVNALELDDSALYLCASSPTSGLSSYEQYFGPGTRLTVT.